The T cell receptor beta chain under discussion was sequenced for a study of cytomegalovirus exposure and HLA in healthy donors. Study results and caveats: There were some public TCRs occurring in many donors, but most TCR sequences were rare.

Trimming cost V 5 bases and J 2 bases; bases outside gene matches: 6. In germline, CDR1 is SGHDT, CDR2 YYEEEE. This CDR3 contains 14 residues. With respect to this clone: Its cognate antigen is unknown.

Primers included in the PCR were 60 Vbeta and 13 Jbeta primers. Some clones are missing from TCRdb's copy, which holds only in-frame ones; the method was immunoSEQ multiplex PCR. The sample has roughly 220,000 clones; under 80% are singletons. The receptor was isolated from a woman aged 25 to 39 in good health and CMV-seronegative. Sequenced input: PBMCs. This chain joins TRBV5-6 and TRBJ1-1, with TRBD1 identical over 7 bases. The CDR3, as DNA: TGTGCCAGCAGTTTTAGACAGGGAAACACTGAAGCTTTCTTT. Translated: CASSFRQGNTEAFF. Full variable domain (rest looked up from reference TRBV5-6 and TRBJ1-1): DAGVTQSPTHLIKTRGQQVTLRCSPKSGHDTVSWYQQALGQGPQFIFQYYEEEERQRGNFPDRFSGHQFPNYSSELNVNALLLGDSALYLCASSFRQGNTEAFFGQGTRLTVV.